Listed below are T cell receptor beta chains from one sample, sequenced in a study of radiotherapy plus CTLA-4 blockade in lung cancer. Clones were read by immunoSEQ multiplex PCR, and TCRdb kept only the in-frame ones, dropping some. Of under 35,000 clones listed, around 70% were seen once; the top ten hold roughly 4.7%. The specimen comprised peripheral blood, sampled from a patient treated with radiotherapy plus ipilimumab. These TCRs come from a human donor with non-small cell lung cancer whose response to radiotherapy plus ipilimumab could not be evaluated. The CDR3 runs from the conserved cysteine through the conserved F or W. D genes are given only for firm matches. Rows may omit the clone size; those that give it use once, few, many or a size class.

clone_size,cdr3_length,v_call,j_call,d_call,cdr3_aa,cdr3_nt
-,14,TRBV9,TRBJ1-4,TRBD1,CASSLGGLGEKLFF,TGTGCCAGCAGCCTAGGGGGCTTGGGTGAAAAACTGTTTTTT
-,11,TRBV2,TRBJ2-7,-,CASSDTYEQYF,TGTGCCAGCAGTGATACCTACGAGCAGTACTTC
-,16,TRBV28,TRBJ2-2,-,CASREEGRDITGELFF,TGTGCCAGCAGGGAGGAGGGCAGGGATATCACCGGGGAGCTGTTTTTT
-,17,TRBV5-6,TRBJ2-3,-,CASSHYRDWSSTDTQYF,TGTGCCAGCAGCCATTACCGGGACTGGTCTAGCACAGATACGCAGTATTTT
-,13,TRBV7-2,TRBJ1-2,-,CASSPQGNYGYTF,TGTGCCAGCAGCCCTCAGGGAAACTATGGCTACACCTTC
-,12,TRBV7-8,TRBJ2-7,-,CASSSSGDEQYF,TGTGCCAGCAGCTCCTCGGGGGACGAGCAGTACTTC
-,17,TRBV9,TRBJ2-5,TRBD2,CASSVGRAGNFRETQYF,TGTGCCAGCAGCGTAGGGAGAGCGGGAAATTTTAGAGAGACCCAGTACTTC
-,14,TRBV28,TRBJ1-2,-,CASSPPFREGGYTF,TGTGCCAGCAGTCCTCCGTTCAGGGAAGGTGGCTACACCTTC
-,17,TRBV5-6,TRBJ1-2,TRBD1,CASSLRFRDRLNYGYTF,TGTGCCAGCAGCTTGAGGTTCCGGGACAGACTAAACTATGGCTACACCTTC
-,16,TRBV4-2,TRBJ2-7,-,CASSQPGRDSTYEQYF,TGTGCCAGCAGCCAGCCGGGTCGGGACTCAACCTACGAGCAGTACTTC
-,16,TRBV14,TRBJ2-2,TRBD1,CASSQVGTGNTGELFF,TGTGCCAGCAGCCAAGTCGGGACAGGGAACACCGGGGAGCTGTTTTTT
medium-sized,16,TRBV4-3,TRBJ2-7,TRBD1,CASSYVRGTGGNEQYF,TGCGCCAGCAGCTATGTCCGAGGGACAGGTGGCAACGAGCAGTACTTC
few,17,TRBV18,TRBJ1-3,TRBD1,CASSPPVGQGSGNTIYF,TGTGCCAGCTCACCACCGGTAGGACAGGGGTCTGGAAACACCATATATTTT
-,13,TRBV5-5,TRBJ1-2,-,CASSPPHRVGYTF,TGTGCCAGCAGCCCGCCCCACAGGGTTGGCTACACCTTC
few,14,TRBV1,TRBJ1-1,-,CTSSQERRFTEAFF,TGCACCAGCAGCCAAGAAAGGAGGTTCACTGAAGCTTTCTTT
-,16,TRBV5-1,TRBJ2-1,TRBD1,CASSSGQTFSYNEQFF,TGCGCCAGCAGCTCGGGACAGACCTTTTCCTACAATGAGCAGTTCTTC
-,17,TRBV7-8,TRBJ1-4,TRBD1,CASSPGAGGRANEKLFF,TGTGCCAGCAGCCCCGGGGCAGGGGGCCGTGCTAATGAAAAACTGTTTTTT
medium-sized,19,TRBV18,TRBJ2-7,TRBD2,CASSSVPLQLAGVSYEQYF,TGTGCCAGCTCATCCGTCCCTTTACAACTAGCGGGAGTAAGCTACGAGCAGTACTTC
once,14,TRBV6-5,TRBJ1-1,-,CASSDRFLNTEAFF,TGTGCCAGCAGTGACAGGTTCTTGAACACTGAAGCTTTCTTT
-,14,TRBV7-3,TRBJ2-5,-,CASSLTSVGETQYF,TGTGCCAGCAGCTTAACGAGCGTGGGAGAGACCCAGTACTTC